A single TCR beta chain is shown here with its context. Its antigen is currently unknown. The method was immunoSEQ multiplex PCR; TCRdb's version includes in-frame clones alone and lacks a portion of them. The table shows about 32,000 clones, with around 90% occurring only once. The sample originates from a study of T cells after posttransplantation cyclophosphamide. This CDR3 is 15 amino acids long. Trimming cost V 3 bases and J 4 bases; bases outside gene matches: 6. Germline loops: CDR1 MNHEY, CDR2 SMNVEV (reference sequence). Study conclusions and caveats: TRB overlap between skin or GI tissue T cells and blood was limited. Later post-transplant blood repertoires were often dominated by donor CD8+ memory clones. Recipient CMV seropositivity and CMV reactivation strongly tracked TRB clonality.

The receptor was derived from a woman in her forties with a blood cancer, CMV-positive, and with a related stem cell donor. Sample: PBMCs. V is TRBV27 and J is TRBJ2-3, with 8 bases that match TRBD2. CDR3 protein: CASSFLAGRADTQYF. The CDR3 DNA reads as TGTGCCAGCAGTTTTTTAGCGGGGCGAGCAGATACGCAGTATTTT.